These 24 T cell receptor beta chains were sequenced from one sample in a study of cytomegalovirus exposure and HLA in healthy donors. The PCR used 60 Vbeta and 13 Jbeta primers. Only in-frame clones appear in the TCRdb table, and some are missing; sequencing was by immunoSEQ multiplex PCR. The sample totals about 150,000 clones. The sequencing sample was made of PBMCs. All receptors derive from a woman between 50 and 59 years old in good health and CMV-seronegative.

This chain joins TRBV7-9 and TRBJ2-1, with TRBD1 matching 7 bases. Germline values: CDR1 SEHNR, CDR2 FQNEAQ (reference sequence). With V trimmed by 2 bases and J by 9 bases, 16 bases remained unmatched. CDR3 length equals 17 residues. The CDR3 loop reads CASSLMHDRDSAIEQFF. The CDR3 DNA is TGTGCCAGCAGCTTAATGCATGACCGGGACAGCGCGATTGAGCAGTTCTTC.

V is TRBV30 and J is TRBJ2-7, with D possibly TRBD2 on 5 matching bases. The CDR3 has 15 amino acids. The V gene lost 5 bases and the J gene lost 4 bases, with 21 bases spanning the gap. CDR1 is GTSNPN, CDR2 SVGIG, per germline (reference sequence). CDR3 sequence: CAWGEGQHRIYEQYF. Written as DNA, the CDR3 is TGTGCCTGGGGAGAGGGCCAACACCGCATTTACGAGCAGTACTTC.

V and J are TRBV19 and TRBJ1-3; no definite D call. Germline-derived CDR1 and CDR2 are LNHDA and SQIVND (reference sequence). The CDR3 loop spans 15 amino acids. V lost 0 bases and J 0 bases, leaving 6 bases between the germline ends. DNA for the CDR3: TGTGCCAGTAGTATAGATCTATTCTCTGGAAACACCATATATTTT. Translated, it gives CASSIDLFSGNTIYF.

The V gene is TRBV27, the J gene TRBJ1-1; D unresolved. This CDR3 region has 13 residues. Germline values: CDR1 MNHEY, CDR2 SMNVEV (reference sequence). Deletions cut 2 bases from V and 1 base from J, with 5 bases between. As DNA, the CDR3 is TGTGCCAGCAGTTTACGAGGGAACACTGAAGCTTTCTTT. Translating gives CASSLRGNTEAFF.

The rearrangement links TRBV19 to TRBJ1-1, with D possibly matching TRBD1 (5 bases). Trimming left V 5 bases short and J 7 bases short, with 17 bases between. This CDR3 is built from 14 residues. Germline loops: CDR1 LNHDA, CDR2 SQIVND (reference sequence). CDR3 nucleotides: TGTGCCAGTAGTCCCCTAGGGGAAGGGATTGAAGCTTTCTTT. Translation gives CASSPLGEGIEAFF.

V and J are TRBV19 and TRBJ2-2, with D tentatively TRBD2 (7 bases). Trimming took off 7 bases at V and 1 base at J, with 16 bases between the two ends. The CDR3 is made up of 16 amino acids. In germline, CDR1 is LNHDA, CDR2 SQIVND (reference sequence). The CDR3 bases are TGTGCCAGTAATGGGGGCCGGGAGGAGAACACCGGGGAGCTGTTTTTT. Translating it yields CASNGGREENTGELFF. Full variable domain (missing parts from reference TRBV19 and TRBJ2-2): DGGITQSPKYLFRKEGQNVTLSCEQNLNHDAMYWYRQDPGQGLRLIYYSQIVNDFQKGDIAEGYSVSREKKESFPLTVTSAQKNPTAFYLCASNGGREENTGELFFGEGSRLTVL.

J is TRBJ1-3 and V is TRBV18; D gene uncertain. Germline loops: CDR1 KGHSH, CDR2 LQKENI. Trimming pared 2 bases from V and 2 bases from J, leaving 13 bases between. The CDR3 totals 16 residues. CDR3 sequence reads: CASSPVGGKTGNTIYF. The CDR3 DNA sequence: TGTGCCAGCTCACCAGTCGGAGGGAAAACTGGAAACACCATATATTTT.

This chain joins TRBV18 and TRBJ2-3, with D tentatively TRBD2 (6 bases). Trimming pared 2 bases from V and 5 bases from J, leaving 8 bases between. CDR1 and CDR2 (germline): KGHSH, LQKENI. The CDR3 is made up of 13 amino acids. CDR3 loop: CASSPGGGDTQYF. The CDR3 DNA is TGTGCCAGCTCACCAGGGGGAGGAGATACGCAGTATTTT.

In DNA form, the CDR3 reads TGCGCCAGCAGCTTAGGTAGCGGGGACACAGATACGCAGTATTTT. This codes for CASSLGSGDTDTQYF. The chain employs TRBV5-1 and TRBJ2-3; 8 bases agree with TRBD2. This CDR3 is 15 amino acids long. Trimming took 2 bases from V and 2 from J; bases not matched to a gene: 4. Germline V gene sequence: CDR1 SGHRS, CDR2 YFSETQ.

This chain links TRBV2 with TRBJ1-5; possibly TRBD1 for D (6 bases). The CDR3 is made up of 14 amino acids. V shed 7 bases and J shed 3 bases, with 13 bases lying between them. The V gene's germline CDR1 is SNHLY and CDR2 FYNNEI. CDR3 residues: CASTGRTDNQPQHF. CDR3 nucleotide sequence: TGTGCCAGCACCGGACGGACAGACAATCAGCCCCAGCATTTT.

The chain has TRBV28 and TRBJ2-3; 12 bases fit TRBD2. Germline CDR1 reads MDHEN; CDR2 reads SYDVKM. Trimming took 6 bases from V and 4 from J; bases not matched to a gene: 5. The CDR3 has 15 residues. For the CDR3, the DNA is TGTGCCAGCAGGTCTAGCGGGGGGGCGGCAGATACGCAGTATTTT. As protein: CASRSSGGAADTQYF.

The genes are TRBV5-1 and TRBJ2-2, with 8 bases matching TRBD2. CDR1 is SGHRS and CDR2 is YFSETQ in the germline V gene. The length of the CDR3 is 16 residues. V gave up 3 bases and J gave up 1 base; unmatched junction bases: 5. The chain's CDR3 is CASSSDGGGNTGELFF. The CDR3, as DNA: TGCGCCAGCAGCTCCGACGGGGGGGGGAACACCGGGGAGCTGTTTTTT.

This sequence joins TRBV27 and TRBJ2-5, with TRBD2 matching over 11 bases. The CDR3 has 16 amino acids. Per germline, CDR1 MNHEY and CDR2 SMNVEV (reference sequence). V shed 6 bases and J 4 bases; nucleotides not matched to a gene: 10. The CDR3 DNA is TGTGCCAGCAGGGGACTAGCGGCCCGGAGGGTAGAGACCCAGTACTTC. Protein product: CASRGLAARRVETQYF.

This chain links TRBV30 with TRBJ2-3, with TRBD2 matching over 9 bases. V gave up 4 bases and J gave up 2 bases; unmatched junction bases: 10. Per germline, CDR1 GTSNPN and CDR2 SVGIG (reference sequence). The CDR3 has 16 residues. The CDR3 nucleotides read TGTGCCTGGAATTTCCAGGCTAGCGGGGTCACAGATACGCAGTATTTT. Its translation: CAWNFQASGVTDTQYF.

The V gene is TRBV19, the J gene TRBJ1-5, with 8 positions matching TRBD1. The CDR3 loop spans 15 amino acids. CDR1 is LNHDA and CDR2 is SQIVND in the germline V gene (reference sequence). The J segment lost 7 bases and the V segment lost 5 bases, leaving 10 bases of the junction unmatched. Written as DNA, the CDR3 is TGTGCCAGTAGTCAGGGAGCACAGGGGGACCAGCCCCAGCATTTT. Its protein product is CASSQGAQGDQPQHF.

The chain uses TRBV5-1 and TRBJ1-6; perhaps TRBD1 as D (6 bases). In germline, CDR1 is SGHRS, CDR2 YFSETQ. The V end lost 3 bases, the J end lost 9 bases, and 16 bases lay between the germline ends. The CDR3 spans 15 residues. Written as DNA, the CDR3 is TGCGCCAGCAGCTCAGACAGGCTTCTAGTTTCACCCCTCCACTTT. Protein sequence: CASSSDRLLVSPLHF.

The chain recombines TRBV6-5 with TRBJ2-2; 7 positions agree with TRBD1. V shed 6 bases and J 6 bases; nucleotides not matched to a gene: 4. Germline V gene sequence: CDR1 MNHEY, CDR2 SVGAGI. The length of the CDR3 is 13 residues. The CDR3 region has the DNA TGTGCCAGCAGCAAGGGACAGTCCGGGGAGCTGTTTTTT. It is translated as CASSKGQSGELFF.

The J gene is TRBJ2-2, the V gene TRBV4-1, with a possible D match to TRBD2 (6 bases). Per the germline V gene, CDR1 is MGHRA and CDR2 is YSYEKL. There are 14 residues in the CDR3. The ends were cut back, 3 bases at V and 5 bases at J, with 10 bases in the middle. CDR3 protein: CASSHREQTGELFF. CDR3 bases: TGCGCCAGCAGCCACCGGGAGCAAACCGGGGAGCTGTTTTTT.

The chain is built from TRBV5-1 and TRBJ2-7; TRBD1 is a possible D gene (6 bases). The CDR3 has 13 residues. Germline CDR1 is SGHRS and CDR2 is YFSETQ. V was clipped by 4 bases and J by 11 bases, with 19 bases between them. The CDR3 nucleotides are TGCGCCAGCAGCGCCCGCCTCCGGGACAAGGAGTACTTC. It translates to CASSARLRDKEYF.

The chain recombines TRBV27 with TRBJ2-1, with D unresolved. V dropped 4 bases and J dropped 0 bases, with 13 bases sitting between them. Germline values: CDR1 MNHEY, CDR2 SMNVEV (reference sequence). This CDR3 is built from 16 residues. This CDR3 reads CASSYLLAASYNEQFF. As DNA, the CDR3 is TGTGCCAGCAGTTACCTCCTGGCGGCCTCCTACAATGAGCAGTTCTTC.

The chain carries TRBV19 and TRBJ1-6, with 9 bases identical to TRBD1. The CDR3 has 15 amino acids. From germline, CDR1 is LNHDA and CDR2 SQIVND (reference sequence). The V gene end was trimmed by 4 bases and the J gene end by 8 bases; junction bases not matched to a gene: 6. The CDR3 DNA is TGTGCCAGTAGTACGGTCAGACAGGGGGATTCACCCCTCCACTTT. Encoded protein: CASSTVRQGDSPLHF. The full variable domain, with the rest looked up from reference TRBV19 and TRBJ1-6, is DGGITQSPKYLFRKEGQNVTLSCEQNLNHDAMYWYRQDPGQGLRLIYYSQIVNDFQKGDIAEGYSVSREKKESFPLTVTSAQKNPTAFYLCASSTVRQGDSPLHFGNGTRLTVT.

The chain uses TRBV18 and TRBJ1-6, with TRBD1 identical over 8 bases. CDR1 is KGHSH, CDR2 LQKENI, per germline. Trimming cost V 4 bases and J 6 bases; bases outside gene matches: 8. CDR3 length: 16 residues. The chain's CDR3 is CASSRQGPGGNSPLHF. CDR3 in DNA: TGTGCCAGCTCACGACAGGGGCCCGGGGGTAATTCACCCCTCCACTTT.

The CDR3 spells CASSVSRNNEQFF. The CDR3 coding sequence is TGTGCCAGCAGCGTATCCAGAAACAATGAGCAGTTCTTC. The rearrangement links TRBV9 to TRBJ2-1; D not resolved. Trimming cost V 1 base and J 5 bases, with 7 bases left between them. The CDR3 consists of 13 residues. Germline lookup yields CDR1 SGDLS and CDR2 YYNGEE.

J is TRBJ1-1 and V is TRBV5-1; D is undetermined. V lost 5 bases and J lost 0, with 8 bases in between. The CDR3 consists of 13 residues. The germline CDR1 and CDR2 sequences are SGHRS and YFSETQ. In DNA form, the CDR3 reads TGCGCCAGCAGAGCCGAAATGAACACTGAAGCTTTCTTT. This gives the protein CASRAEMNTEAFF.